The rows below give T cell receptor beta chains drawn from one sample of a study of T cell responses to AZD1222 COVID-19 vaccine. The repertoire was sequenced with immunoSEQ multiplex PCR; TCRdb's copy has only in-frame clones and lacks some. The sample yields about 120,000 clones, 90% seen once. The sample in question was peripheral blood, obtained 28 days after the second dose of the MenACWY control vaccine. The receptors were gathered from an adult who received the MenACWY meningococcal vaccine as a control. The CDR3 runs from the conserved cysteine through the conserved F or W. D genes are given only for firm matches.

.	TRBV3-1/TRBV3-2	TRBJ1-2	CASSQGGEVNYGYTF
.	TRBV27	TRBJ1-2	CASSLYGDYGYTF
.	TRBV7-6	TRBJ2-5	CASSPLQETQYF
.	TRBV7-3	TRBJ2-3	CASSPQGLSTDTQYF
TRBD2	TRBV9	TRBJ2-1	CASSVEGTRAYNEQFF
.	TRBV12-3/TRBV12-4	TRBJ2-5	CASSLLETQYF
.	TRBV7-2	TRBJ2-3	CASSFRLTSTDTQYF
TRBD1	TRBV19	TRBJ1-1	CASSIVAGGTEAFF
.	TRBV4-3	TRBJ2-6	CASSQASSSGANVLTF
TRBD2	TRBV10-3	TRBJ2-1	CAINLAGGASNEQFF
.	TRBV19	TRBJ1-4	CASSIWDATDEKLFF
TRBD2	TRBV10-3	TRBJ2-2	CAISDGGDTGELFF